This T cell receptor beta chain stems from a study of cytomegalovirus exposure and HLA in healthy donors. The PCR made use of 60 Vbeta and 13 Jbeta primers. Using immunoSEQ multiplex PCR, the repertoire was profiled, and TCRdb retains in-frame clones only, with some absent. The table for this sample gives about 54,000 clones. V dropped 1 base and J dropped 7 bases, with 20 bases sitting between them. CDR3 length equals 16 residues. Germline values: CDR1 LNHNV, CDR2 YYDKDF (reference sequence). The sequence was collected from a woman aged 40-49 years in good health and CMV-seronegative. This sequence joins TRBV15 and TRBJ2-7; D perhaps matches TRBD1 (7 bases). Source material: PBMCs. The CDR3 spells CATSRGGAGGTEEQYF. Written as DNA, the CDR3 is TGTGCCACCAGCAGAGGAGGGGCAGGGGGGACGGAGGAGCAGTACTTC. Looking up the rest from reference TRBV15 and TRBJ2-7 gives the full variable domain: DAMVIQNPRYQVTQFGKPVTLSCSQTLNHNVMYWYQQKSSQAPKLLFHYYDKDFNNEADTPDNFQSRRPNTSFCFLDIRSPGLGDTAMYLCATSRGGAGGTEEQYFGPGTRLTVT.